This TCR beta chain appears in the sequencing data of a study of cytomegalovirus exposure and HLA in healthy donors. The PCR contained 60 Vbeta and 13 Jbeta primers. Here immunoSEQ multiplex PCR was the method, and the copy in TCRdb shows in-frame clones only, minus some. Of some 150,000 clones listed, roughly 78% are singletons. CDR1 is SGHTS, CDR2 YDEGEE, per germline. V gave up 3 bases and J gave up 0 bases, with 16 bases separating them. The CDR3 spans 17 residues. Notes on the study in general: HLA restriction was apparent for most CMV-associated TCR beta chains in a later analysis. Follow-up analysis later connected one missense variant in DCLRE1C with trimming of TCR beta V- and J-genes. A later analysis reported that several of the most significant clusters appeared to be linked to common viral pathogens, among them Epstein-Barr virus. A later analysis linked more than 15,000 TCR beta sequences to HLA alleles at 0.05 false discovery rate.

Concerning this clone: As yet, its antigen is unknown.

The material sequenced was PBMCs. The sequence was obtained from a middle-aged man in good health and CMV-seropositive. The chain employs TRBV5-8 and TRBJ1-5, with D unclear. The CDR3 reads CASSSVWPAFSNQPQHF. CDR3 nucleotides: TGTGCCAGCAGCTCGGTATGGCCAGCGTTTAGCAATCAGCCCCAGCATTTT.